These 14 T cell receptor beta chains share one sample of origin, sequenced in a study of T cell responses to AZD1222 COVID-19 vaccine. Measured with immunoSEQ multiplex PCR; TCRdb has only the in-frame clones, and not every one. The profile shows some 120,000 clones, approximately 85% of them singletons. Specimen: peripheral blood, collected on day 0 of MenACWY control vaccination. Receptor source: an adult in good health.

V is TRBV5-1 and J is TRBJ2-1; D is undetermined. There are 16 residues in the CDR3. CDR1 and CDR2 (germline): SGHRS, YFSETQ. The V end lost 0 bases, the J end lost 4 bases, and 14 bases lay between the germline ends. CDR3 sequence: CASSLASQVGYNEQFF. As DNA, the CDR3 is TGCGCCAGCAGCTTGGCCAGCCAGGTCGGATACAATGAGCAGTTCTTC.

The chain employs TRBV19 and TRBJ1-4; TRBD1 matches at 8 bases. V lost 4 bases, J lost 2 bases, and 9 bases stayed unmatched. Germline CDR1 LNHDA, CDR2 SQIVND (reference sequence). The CDR3 covers 17 residues. The CDR3 bases are TGTGCCAGTAGTAAGGACCGGTGGGACAGGACTAATGAAAAACTGTTTTTT. Translated: CASSKDRWDRTNEKLFF.

This clone has just a few counts. The V gene is TRBV7-2, the J gene TRBJ2-7; D is unclear. This CDR3 has 13 amino acids. Trimming removed 1 base at V and 6 bases at J, with 10 bases between. The germline V gene has CDR1 SGHTA and CDR2 FQGNSA. CDR3 DNA sequence: TGTGCCAGCAGCTTAGGGCAGTTAGTCGAGCAGTACTTC. This translates into CASSLGQLVEQYF.

This clone was recorded once. The chain combines TRBV6-5 with TRBJ1-3, with no clear D. The CDR3 totals 14 residues. CDR1 MNHEY and CDR2 SVGAGI come from the germline V gene. V was clipped by 2 bases and J by 5 bases, with 10 bases between them. DNA of the CDR3: TGTGCCAGCAGTTACAGCTCGAGAAGAAACACCATATATTTT. It translates to CASSYSSRRNTIYF.

This rearrangement joins TRBV7-2 to TRBJ2-3, with D maybe TRBD1 (6 bases). V dropped 5 bases and J dropped 2 bases, with 11 bases sitting between them. CDR1 and CDR2 (germline): SGHTA, FQGNSA. There are 14 residues in the CDR3. This CDR3 is CASSGQGFTDTQYF. DNA of the CDR3: TGTGCCAGCAGCGGGCAGGGGTTCACAGATACGCAGTATTTT.

The V gene is TRBV6-2 or TRBV6-3, the J gene TRBJ2-7; 9 nucleotides align to TRBD1. Unmatched junction bases numbered 7, after V lost 5 bases and J lost 2 bases. Germline values: CDR1 MNHEY, CDR2 SVGEGT. This CDR3 region has 15 residues. The CDR3 nucleotides are TGTGCCAGCAGTACCGGGACAGGGCAACCCTACGAGCAGTACTTC. As protein: CASSTGTGQPYEQYF.

The rearrangement links TRBV6-5 to TRBJ1-2, with 8 positions matching TRBD1. This CDR3 spans 13 amino acids. Germline CDR1 and CDR2: MNHEY and SVGAGI. The V gene end was trimmed by 6 bases and the J gene end by 6 bases; junction bases not matched to a gene: 6. The CDR3 nucleotides read TGTGCCAGCAGACCCAGACAGGGGCATGGCTACACCTTC. Amino acid sequence: CASRPRQGHGYTF.

The chain recombines TRBV30 with TRBJ1-1, with a tentative D call TRBD1 (5 bases). Germline V gives CDR1 GTSNPN, CDR2 SVGIG (reference sequence). The V and J ends lost 0 bases and 4 bases respectively, with 9 bases between them. The CDR3 has 13 amino acids. The CDR3 sequence is CAWSVVRGTEAFF. For the CDR3, the DNA is TGTGCCTGGAGTGTCGTAAGGGGCACTGAAGCTTTCTTT. The whole variable domain, remainder taken from reference TRBV30 and TRBJ1-1, is SQTIHQWPATLVQPVGSPLSLECTVEGTSNPNLYWYRQAAGRGLQLLFYSVGIGQISSEVPQNLSASRPQDRQFILSSKKLLLSDSGFYLCAWSVVRGTEAFFGQGTRLTVV.

The rearrangement uses TRBV20-1 and TRBJ2-1; 15 bases match TRBD2. The J segment lost 0 bases and the V segment lost 3 bases, leaving 15 bases of the junction unmatched. The germline gives CDR1 DFQATT, CDR2 SNEGSKA (reference sequence). This CDR3 region has 21 residues. The CDR3 loop reads CSASGTSGGQSWGSSYNEQFF. In DNA, the CDR3 is TGCAGTGCTAGTGGGACTAGCGGGGGGCAATCTTGGGGAAGCTCCTACAATGAGCAGTTCTTC.

This clone was counted a few times. V usage is TRBV9 and J usage is TRBJ1-6, with a tentative D call TRBD1 (6 bases). Germline lookup yields CDR1 SGDLS and CDR2 YYNGEE. The CDR3 loop spans 15 amino acids. V was clipped by 3 bases and J by 9 bases, with 16 bases between them. The DNA for the CDR3 is TGTGCCAGCAGCGGAGAGGGGACATGGTCTTCACCCCTCCACTTT. Amino acids: CASSGEGTWSSPLHF.

This clone was counted a single time. J is TRBJ1-6 and V is TRBV18; 7 nucleotides match TRBD1. The CDR3 totals 21 residues. Germline trimming cut 0 bases from V and 7 bases from J; bases unmatched to any gene: 21. The germline CDR1 and CDR2 sequences are KGHSH and LQKENI. This chain's CDR3 is CASSPPLTGKIGGGGNSPLHF. Here the CDR3 DNA reads TGTGCCAGCTCACCACCCCTGACAGGGAAGATCGGTGGGGGGGGGAATTCACCCCTCCACTTT.

This clone was counted once. The chain couples TRBV6-2 or TRBV6-3 to TRBJ1-4, with a possible D match to TRBD1 (6 bases). CDR3 length: 15 residues. From germline, CDR1 is MNHEY and CDR2 SVGEGT. With 5 bases removed from V and 10 bases from J, the gap between germline ends came to 20 bases. The CDR3 nucleotides read TGTGCCAGCAGTCGTACAGGGTCCCAGGGAGGAAAACTGTTTTTT. Its translation is CASSRTGSQGGKLFF.

J is TRBJ2-1 and V is TRBV7-2; D gene ambiguous. CDR3 length: 12 residues. CDR1 is SGHTA, CDR2 FQGNSA, per germline. V gave up 3 bases and J gave up 5 bases, with 5 bases separating them. CDR3 in amino acids: CASSFTDNEQFF. In DNA form, the CDR3 reads TGTGCCAGCAGCTTCACTGACAATGAGCAGTTCTTC.

The chain links TRBV7-2 to TRBJ1-4, with a tentative D call TRBD1 (5 bases). V lost 5 bases, J lost 5 bases, and 18 bases lay in between. CDR1 is SGHTA and CDR2 is FQGNSA in the germline V gene. There are 16 residues in the CDR3. The CDR3 bases are TGTGCCAGCAGCCTTATGACACCTGGGGGGAATGAAAAACTGTTTTTT. Its translation: CASSLMTPGGNEKLFF. The full variable domain, rest sourced from reference TRBV7-2 and TRBJ1-4, is GAGVSQSPSNKVTEKGKDVELRCDPISGHTALYWYRQSLGQGLEFLIYFQGNSAPDKSGLPSDRFSAERTGGSVSTLTIQRTQQEDSAVYLCASSLMTPGGNEKLFFGSGTQLSVL.